A single sample is the source of the 12 T cell receptor beta chains below, sequenced in a study of memory CD4+ T cells and cytomegalovirus serostatus. The sort gate was single viable CD3+CD4+CD8-CD45RO+ cells for memory CD4+ T cells. Assay used: immunoSEQ multiplex PCR; TCRdb lists only in-frame clones, some missing. The sample has under 80,000 clones; 78% are singletons. Sequences were obtained from memory CD4+ T cells from blood. These receptors originate from an adult in good health and CMV-seropositive.

The chain combines TRBV29-1 with TRBJ2-1; D uncertain. V shed 3 bases and J shed 0 bases, with 12 bases lying between them. The CDR3 length is 15 residues. Per germline, CDR1 SQVTM and CDR2 ANQGSEA. This CDR3 is CSVDAGRSSYNEQFF. CDR3 sequence (DNA): TGCAGCGTTGATGCCGGCCGAAGCTCCTACAATGAGCAGTTCTTC.

This sequence joins TRBV7-2 and TRBJ1-6, with unresolved D. The CDR3 loop spans 12 amino acids. Germline V CDR1 and CDR2: SGHTA, FQGNSA. Trimming took off 3 bases at V and 11 bases at J, with 8 bases between the two ends. CDR3 DNA: TGTGCCAGCAGCTTTGGGAAAACACCCCTCCACTTT. Translated: CASSFGKTPLHF. The whole variable domain, remainder taken from reference TRBV7-2 and TRBJ1-6, is GAGVSQSPSNKVTEKGKDVELRCDPISGHTALYWYRQSLGQGLEFLIYFQGNSAPDKSGLPSDRFSAERTGGSVSTLTIQRTQQEDSAVYLCASSFGKTPLHFGNGTRLTVT.

This clone was counted between two and nine times. This chain connects TRBV18 to TRBJ2-2, with D possibly TRBD1 on 5 matching bases. CDR1 is KGHSH, CDR2 LQKENI, per germline. Between the trimmed V and J ends, which lost 3 bases and 1 base, there was a span of 6 bases. This CDR3 is 14 amino acids long. As DNA, the CDR3 is TGTGCCAGCTCACCCAGGGAGAACACCGGGGAGCTGTTTTTT. It yields the protein CASSPRENTGELFF.

CDR3 bases: TGTGCCAGCAGCCCCCGGACAGGAAGAACTGAAGCTTTCTTT. Translation: CASSPRTGRTEAFF. The chain combines TRBV11-2 with TRBJ1-1; 7 bases line up with TRBD1. V was pared by 5 bases and J by 5 bases, with 8 bases of the junction left unmatched. The germline V gene has CDR1 SGHAT and CDR2 FQNNGV. The CDR3 is made up of 14 amino acids.

The chain is built from TRBV7-2 and TRBJ2-1; tentatively, D is TRBD1 (6 bases). The CDR3 spans 14 residues. Germline V lookup: CDR1 SGHTA, CDR2 FQGNSA. The V end was cut by 3 bases, the J end by 7 bases, with 13 bases between. CDR3 residues: CASSFQGPENEQFF. The DNA for the CDR3 is TGTGCCAGCAGCTTTCAGGGGCCAGAGAATGAGCAGTTCTTC.

To note about this clone: The junction departs from germline at one end; a sequencing error may be responsible. This chain links TRBV11-3 with TRBJ1-2; 8 nucleotides match TRBD1. The V gene's germline CDR1 is SGHNT and CDR2 YENEEA. This CDR3 is 12 amino acids long. CDR3 in amino acids: CASSLGDRGLNF. The CDR3 region has the DNA TGTGCCAGCAGCTTAGGTGACAGGGGTTTAAACTTC.

The chain recombines TRBV19 with TRBJ2-3; TRBD1 matches at 10 bases. Germline-derived CDR1 and CDR2 are LNHDA and SQIVND (reference sequence). The CDR3 has 15 residues. With 9 bases clipped from V and 0 bases from J, the junction kept 6 bases outside the gene matches. The CDR3 DNA reads TGTGCCAGCACACGGGACAGGGGCAGCACAGATACGCAGTATTTT. Its protein product is CASTRDRGSTDTQYF.

In regard to this clone: Distinct nucleotide sequences in the sample also encode this CDR3. The V and J genes are TRBV7-2 and TRBJ1-1, with D hard to call. The CDR3 covers 13 residues. Germline lookup yields CDR1 SGHTA and CDR2 FQGNSA. V was trimmed by 1 base and J by 5 bases, leaving 8 bases between them. CDR3 nucleotide sequence: TGTGCCAGCAGCTTAGGGGCCAGGACTGAAGCTTTCTTT. It yields the protein CASSLGARTEAFF.

The chain couples TRBV30 to TRBJ1-2; D gene uncertain. The V end lost 5 bases, the J end lost 8 bases, and 21 bases lay between the germline ends. The CDR3 spans 14 residues. Germline lookup yields CDR1 GTSNPN and CDR2 SVGIG (reference sequence). DNA for the CDR3: TGTGCCTGGTCCGGCAGAAGGGAGCTTGGGGGCTACACCTTC. Amino acid sequence: CAWSGRRELGGYTF.

V gene TRBV27 combines with J gene TRBJ1-4; the match to TRBD1 covers 8 bases. This CDR3 region has 16 residues. From germline, CDR1 is MNHEY and CDR2 SMNVEV (reference sequence). With 3 bases clipped from V and 3 bases from J, the junction kept 6 bases outside the gene matches. The CDR3 region is CASSLGQGAANEKLFF. Here the CDR3 DNA reads TGTGCCAGCAGTTTGGGTCAGGGGGCAGCTAATGAAAAACTGTTTTTT.

The chain joins TRBV7-2 to TRBJ2-7, with D possibly being TRBD2 (7 bases). This CDR3 contains 13 residues. CDR1 and CDR2 from the germline V gene are SGHTA and FQGNSA. The V gene lost 4 bases and the J gene lost 7 bases, with 14 bases spanning the gap. CDR3 DNA sequence: TGTGCCAGCAGCTCCGCTAGGGGGGGGGAGCAGTACGTC. Its translation is CASSSARGGEQYV.

This clone was seen once. The chain employs TRBV6-5 and TRBJ1-2, with D uncertain. Trimming stripped 8 bases from V and 2 bases from J, with 9 bases between. The germline CDR1 and CDR2 sequences are MNHEY and SVGAGI. The CDR3 extends over 12 amino acids. CDR3 DNA sequence: TGTGCCAGCGGCGGAGGAAACTATGGCTACACCTTC. Encoded protein: CASGGGNYGYTF.